This paragraph reports one TCR beta chain. The target of this receptor is not known. Per-base quality was not reported, and no clone a single base away is much larger than it. The record originates from a study of Ad26.COV2.S vaccination and SARS-CoV-2 variants listed by TCRdb under 2021. For the study in its entirety: Sequencing of the TCRbeta repertoire served to evaluate the specificity and breadth of SARS-CoV-2-reactive T cell receptors following Ad26.COV2.S vaccination. A total of some 30 samples were included in the TCR-sequenced set, comprising around 19 Ad26.COV2.S vaccine recipients, 5 placebo recipients and 8 SARS-CoV-2 convalescent individuals.

TCRbeta CDR3 regions were sequenced with the immunoSEQ Assay. After extraction, genomic DNA underwent amplification by bias-controlled multiplex PCR, followed by high-throughput sequencing. The original pipeline was this. Collapsing and filtering of sequences were performed to quantify the absolute abundance of each unique TCRbeta CDR3 region. T cell fraction was estimated by normalizing TCRbeta template counts to usable DNA, which was measured by amplifying reference genes present in all nucleated cells. Repertoire TCRs were annotated as SARS-CoV-2-specific when V gene, CDR3 amino acid sequence and J gene were exactly matched to a known reactive TCR set. MIRA supplied the reference SARS-CoV-2 TCR set, which was filtered for enrichment in COVID-19-positive ImmuneCODE repertoires so that public or cross-reactive TCRs were removed. Drawing on the MIRA antigens, annotated TCRs were analysed further at the level of specific ORF or position within ORF. Breadth was defined as annotated unique rearrangements over total unique productive rearrangements; depth was the summed frequency of those rearrangements. TCR breadth was compared between groups using two-sided Wilcoxon rank-sum tests. TCRdb took over this immuneACCESS table, retaining in-frame rearrangements with V and J assigned. Such tables are incomplete; in checked studies, under half of the missing clones stem from an unresolved V gene, and the remainder is unexplained. Clone size and V and J calls were adopted from that table, with D and trimming inferred from the DNA. The sample contains hundreds of thousands of clones, 90% to 95% of them found a single time. The top ten hold 3.9% of the sample.

Paper-wide results and their limitations: Comparable non-spike TCR breadth was observed between vaccine and placebo recipients, consistent with only spike being contained in the vaccine. It was noted by the authors that total T cell responses may have been underestimated by the TCR breadth and depth analyses. Substantial breadth of spike-specific CD8+ and CD4+ T cell responses was reported after vaccination. Compared with placebo recipients, Ad26.COV2.S recipients showed higher spike-specific TCR breadth (P = 0.0014).

The time point label here, explained by the study, means: individuals recovered from natural SARS-CoV-2 infection. Per the germline V gene, SGHRS is the CDR1 and YFSETQ is the CDR2. Between the V and J ends, shortened by 2 bases and 0 bases respectively, the junction contains 12 bases. The CDR3 runs 15 amino acids, cysteine and phenylalanine included. The sequence is cut down to CDR3 DNA, 45 bases in frame from base 1. The rearrangement joined TRBV5-1 to TRBJ2-7; the D gene identity is not certain. Sample: peripheral blood, taken after recovery from COVID-19. This TCR was recovered from a human donor who had recovered from COVID-19. The CDR3 here reads CASSFGPTSSYEQYF. The DNA sequence is TGCGCCAGCAGCTTTGGACCGACATCCTCCTACGAGCAGTACTTC.